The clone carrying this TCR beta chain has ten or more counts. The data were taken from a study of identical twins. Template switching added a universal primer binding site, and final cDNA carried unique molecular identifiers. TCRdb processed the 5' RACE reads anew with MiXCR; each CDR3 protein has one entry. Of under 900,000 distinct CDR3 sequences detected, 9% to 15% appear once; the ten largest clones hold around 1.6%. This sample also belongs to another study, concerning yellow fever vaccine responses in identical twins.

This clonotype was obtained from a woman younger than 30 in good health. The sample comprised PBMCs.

CDR3 bases: TGCAGTGCCAACACAGGGGAAAGTAGCAATCAGCCCCAGCATTTT. Encoded protein: CSANTGESSNQPQHF. The V gene is TRBV20-1, the J gene TRBJ1-5, with 7 bases that match TRBD1. Germline CDR1 is DFQATT and CDR2 is SNEGSKA (reference sequence). The CDR3 runs 15 residues. V shed 6 bases and J 0 bases; nucleotides not matched to a gene: 8.